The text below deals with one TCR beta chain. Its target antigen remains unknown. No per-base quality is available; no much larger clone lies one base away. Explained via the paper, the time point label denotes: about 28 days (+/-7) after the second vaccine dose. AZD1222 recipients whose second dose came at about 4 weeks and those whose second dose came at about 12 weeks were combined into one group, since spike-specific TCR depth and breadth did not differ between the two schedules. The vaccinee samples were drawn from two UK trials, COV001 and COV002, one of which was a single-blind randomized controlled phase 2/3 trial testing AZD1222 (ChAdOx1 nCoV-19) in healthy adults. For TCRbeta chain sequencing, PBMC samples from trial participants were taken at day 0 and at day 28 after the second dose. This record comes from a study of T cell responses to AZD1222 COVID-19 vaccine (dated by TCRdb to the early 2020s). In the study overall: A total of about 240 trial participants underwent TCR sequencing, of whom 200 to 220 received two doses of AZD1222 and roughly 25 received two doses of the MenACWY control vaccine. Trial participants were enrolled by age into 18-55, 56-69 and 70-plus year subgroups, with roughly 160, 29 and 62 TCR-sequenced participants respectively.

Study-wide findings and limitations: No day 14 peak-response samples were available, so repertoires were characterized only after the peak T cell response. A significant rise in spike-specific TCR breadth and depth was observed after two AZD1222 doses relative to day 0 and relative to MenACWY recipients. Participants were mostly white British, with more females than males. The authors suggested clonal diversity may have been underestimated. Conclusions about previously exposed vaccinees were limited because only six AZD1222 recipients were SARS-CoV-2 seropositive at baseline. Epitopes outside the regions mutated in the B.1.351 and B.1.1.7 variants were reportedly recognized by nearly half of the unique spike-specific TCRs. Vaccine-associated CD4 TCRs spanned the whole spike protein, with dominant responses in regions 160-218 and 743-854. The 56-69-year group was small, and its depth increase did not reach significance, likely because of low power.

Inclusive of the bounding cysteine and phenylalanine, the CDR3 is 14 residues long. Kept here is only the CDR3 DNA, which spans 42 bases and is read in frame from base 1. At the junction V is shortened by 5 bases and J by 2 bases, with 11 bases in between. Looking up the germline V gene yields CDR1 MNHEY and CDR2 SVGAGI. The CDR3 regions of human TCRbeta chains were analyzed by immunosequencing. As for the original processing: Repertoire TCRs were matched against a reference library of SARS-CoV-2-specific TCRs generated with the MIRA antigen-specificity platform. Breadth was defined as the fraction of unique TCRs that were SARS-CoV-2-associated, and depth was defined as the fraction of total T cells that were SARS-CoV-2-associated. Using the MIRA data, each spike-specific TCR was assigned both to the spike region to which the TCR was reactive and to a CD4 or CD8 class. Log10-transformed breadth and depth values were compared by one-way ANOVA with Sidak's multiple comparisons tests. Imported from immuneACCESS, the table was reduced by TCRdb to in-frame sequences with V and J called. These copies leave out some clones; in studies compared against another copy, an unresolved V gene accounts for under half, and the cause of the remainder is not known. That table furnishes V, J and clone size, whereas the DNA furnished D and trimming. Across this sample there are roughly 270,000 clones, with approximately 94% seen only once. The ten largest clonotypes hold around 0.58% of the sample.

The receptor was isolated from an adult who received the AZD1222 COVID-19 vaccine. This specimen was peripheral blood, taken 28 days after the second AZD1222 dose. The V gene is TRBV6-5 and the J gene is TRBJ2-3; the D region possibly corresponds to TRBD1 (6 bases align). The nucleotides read TGTGCCAGCAGTAATCGACAGGCCACAGATACGCAGTATTTT. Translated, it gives CASSNRQATDTQYF.